Listed below are T cell receptor beta chains from one sample, sequenced in a study of blood T cell repertoires in COVID-19. Using immunoSEQ multiplex PCR, the repertoire was profiled, and TCRdb retains in-frame clones only, with some absent. The repertoire holds roughly 200,000 clones, with approximately 88% as singletons. The sample consisted of PBMCs or T cells enriched from blood (not recorded which). The receptors here all came from a man between 18 and 29 years old with acute COVID-19. Both conserved end residues are part of each CDR3. The order of the fields is clone size, J gene, V gene, D gene, CDR3 DNA, CDR3 protein. The D gene is left open where the match is weak. Size is stated for part of the rows, as once, few or many counts, or as a class when the clone is expanded.

NA TRBJ2-1 TRBV28 TRBD2 TGTGCCAGCAGTTTCGCCCGCTGGGGTTCTAGCGGGAGTTTCCGCTACAATGAGCAGTTCTTC CASSFARWGSSGSFRYNEQFF
few TRBJ2-7 TRBV19 NA TGTGCCAGTCGGAGGGCGGGTGAGCAGTACTTC CASRRAGEQYF
NA TRBJ2-7 TRBV27 TRBD2 TGTGCCAGCAAAAGCCTAGCGGGAGAGCACGAGCAGTACTTC CASKSLAGEHEQYF
NA TRBJ1-2 TRBV5-1 TRBD1 TGCGCCAGCAGCTTAGTCAGGGGGGATGGCTACACCTTC CASSLVRGDGYTF
NA TRBJ2-3 TRBV11-3 NA TGTGCCAGCAGCCCCGGAGGCCCAATTAGCACAGATACGCAGTATTTT CASSPGGPISTDTQYF
NA TRBJ2-2 TRBV5-1 TRBD1 TGCGCCAGCAGCTTCGGACAGGGCACCGGGGAGCTGTTTTTT CASSFGQGTGELFF
once TRBJ1-2 TRBV28 NA TGTGCCAGCAGTTTAGGTTCGGTACCGAGGGATGGCTACACCTTC CASSLGSVPRDGYTF
NA TRBJ2-5 TRBV24-1 TRBD1 TGTGCCACCAGTGCGGGACAGGGAAAGGAGGAGACCCAGTACTTC CATSAGQGKEETQYF
NA TRBJ2-1 TRBV28 NA TGTGCCAGCAGGCAACAGGGTTGGGATGAGCAGTTCTTC CASRQQGWDEQFF
NA TRBJ2-1 TRBV25-1 NA TGTGCCAGCAGTGAACCCGGGGAGCACTACAATGAGCAGTTCTTC CASSEPGEHYNEQFF
once TRBJ1-6 TRBV30 NA TGTGCCTGGAGTGTTTGGACAGCCTATAATTCACCCCTCCACTTT CAWSVWTAYNSPLHF
once TRBJ1-2 TRBV7-9 TRBD1 TGTGCCAGCAGCTTAGTGAGCACAGGGGTGGACTATGGCTACACCTTC CASSLVSTGVDYGYTF
NA TRBJ2-3 TRBV24-1 TRBD2 TGTGCCACCAGTGTTGCTAGCGGGAGTACGGTAGATACGCAGTATTTT CATSVASGSTVDTQYF
NA TRBJ2-2 TRBV9 TRBD1 TGTGCCAGCAGCGCCGACAGGGCCGGCGGGGAGCTGTTTTTT CASSADRAGGELFF
NA TRBJ2-7 TRBV25-1 TRBD1 TGTGCCAGTGGGGGGTCGGGACAGGCATCCCTCTACGAGCAGTACTTC CASGGSGQASLYEQYF
many TRBJ2-5 TRBV5-4 NA TGTGCCGGAAGACAGGGAGGCGGAGAGACCCAGTACTTC CAGRQGGGETQYF
NA TRBJ2-5 TRBV24-1 TRBD2 TGTGCCACCAGTGTGACTAGCGGAGGGGTGGAGACCCAGTACTTC CATSVTSGGVETQYF
NA TRBJ2-1 TRBV29-1 NA TGCAGCGTTGAATGGGGGGACTACAATGAGCAGTTCTTC CSVEWGDYNEQFF
NA TRBJ2-7 TRBV7-2 TRBD2 TGTGCCAGCAGCTCAGGGACTAGCGGGATATACGAGCAGTACTTC CASSSGTSGIYEQYF
NA TRBJ2-1 TRBV10-2 TRBD1 TGCGCCAGCACCTCGGACAGGGACAATGAGCAGTTCTTC CASTSDRDNEQFF
NA TRBJ2-7 TRBV4-1 TRBD2 TGCGCCAGCAGACCTACTACTACGAGGGAGGGGACCTACGAGCAGTACTTC CASRPTTTREGTYEQYF
NA TRBJ2-1 TRBV6-1 NA TGTGCCAGCAGTGGGGCGGGGGCTAGCTCTTACAATGAGCAGTTCTTC CASSGAGASSYNEQFF
once TRBJ2-7 TRBV2 TRBD2 TGTGCCAGCTCGGGGGGAGTCGTCTACGAGCAGTACTTC CASSGGVVYEQYF
NA TRBJ1-2 TRBV7-9 NA TGTGCCAGCAGCCTTGACAGCAACTATGGCTACACCTTC CASSLDSNYGYTF
once TRBJ2-5 TRBV23-1 NA TGCGCCAGCAGTCAATCGGGGGGCCAAGAGACCCAGTACTTC CASSQSGGQETQYF
NA TRBJ1-1 TRBV4-3 NA TGCGCCAGCAGCCAGGGGCCATACACTGAAGCTTTCTTT CASSQGPYTEAFF
NA TRBJ2-7 TRBV7-9 TRBD1 TGTGCCAGCAGCTTAGGCCTCAGCCGCGGGACAGGTATCTACGAGCAGTACTTC CASSLGLSRGTGIYEQYF
NA TRBJ1-1 TRBV28 TRBD1 TGTGCCAGCAACACGCCGGGACAGGGGACTGAAGCTTTCTTT CASNTPGQGTEAFF
NA TRBJ2-3 TRBV28 TRBD2 TGTGCCAGCAGTTTATACGCTAGCGGGACATTGGATACGCAGTATTTT CASSLYASGTLDTQYF
NA TRBJ2-5 TRBV5-8 TRBD2 TGTGCCAGCACGCTAGCGGGAGTTCGAGAGACCCAGTACTTC CASTLAGVRETQYF
NA TRBJ1-2 TRBV5-5 NA TGTGCCAGCAGCCTCCTCCTGCCCGGTACGCCGGTTAGCTATGGCTACACCTTC CASSLLLPGTPVSYGYTF
NA TRBJ2-2 TRBV6-5 TRBD1 TGTGCCAGCAGTTACGGACAGGGGAGCACCGGGGAGCTGTTTTTT CASSYGQGSTGELFF
NA TRBJ2-1 TRBV7-3 NA TGTGCCAGCAGCCAACAGGGCAATGAGCAGTTCTTC CASSQQGNEQFF
NA TRBJ1-1 TRBV11-3 TRBD1 TGTGCCAGCAGACGGACAGGTTATGGGTACACTGAAGCTTTCTTT CASRRTGYGYTEAFF